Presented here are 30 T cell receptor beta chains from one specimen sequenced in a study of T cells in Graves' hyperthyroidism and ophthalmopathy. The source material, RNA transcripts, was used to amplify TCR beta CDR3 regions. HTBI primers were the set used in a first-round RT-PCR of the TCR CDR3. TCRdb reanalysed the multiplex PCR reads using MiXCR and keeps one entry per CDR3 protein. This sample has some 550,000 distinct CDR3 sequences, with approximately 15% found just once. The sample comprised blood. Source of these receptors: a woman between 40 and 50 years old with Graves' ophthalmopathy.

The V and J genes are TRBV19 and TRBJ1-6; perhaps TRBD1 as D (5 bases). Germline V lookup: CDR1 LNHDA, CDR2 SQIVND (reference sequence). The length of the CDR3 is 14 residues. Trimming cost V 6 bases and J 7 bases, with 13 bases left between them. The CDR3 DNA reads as TGTGCCAGTAGGGGACGGGGCTCGAATTCACCCCTCCACTTT. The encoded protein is CASRGRGSNSPLHF. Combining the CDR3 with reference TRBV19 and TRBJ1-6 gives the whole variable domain DGGITQSPKYLFRKEGQNVTLSCEQNLNHDAMYWYRQDPGQGLRLIYYSQIVNDFQKGDIAEGYSVSREKKESFPLTVTSAQKNPTAFYLCASRGRGSNSPLHFGNGTRLTVT.

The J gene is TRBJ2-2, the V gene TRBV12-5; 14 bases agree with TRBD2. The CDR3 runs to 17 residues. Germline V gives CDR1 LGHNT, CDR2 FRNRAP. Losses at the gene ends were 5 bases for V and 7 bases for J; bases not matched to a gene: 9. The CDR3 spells CASGKPGLAGVNGELFF. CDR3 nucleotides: TGTGCTAGTGGTAAACCGGGACTAGCGGGGGTGAACGGGGAGCTGTTTTTT. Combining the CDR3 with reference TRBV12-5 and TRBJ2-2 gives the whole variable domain DARVTQTPRHKVTEMGQEVTMRCQPILGHNTVFWYRQTMMQGLELLAYFRNRAPLDDSGMPKDRFSAEMPDATLATLKIQPSEPRDSAVYFCASGKPGLAGVNGELFFGEGSRLTVL.

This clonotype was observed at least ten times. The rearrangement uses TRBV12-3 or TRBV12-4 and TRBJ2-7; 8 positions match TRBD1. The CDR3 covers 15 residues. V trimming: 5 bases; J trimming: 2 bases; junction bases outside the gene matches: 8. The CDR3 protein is CASSPDRGGTYEQYF. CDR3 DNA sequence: TGTGCCAGCAGTCCCGACAGGGGTGGCACCTACGAGCAGTACTTC.

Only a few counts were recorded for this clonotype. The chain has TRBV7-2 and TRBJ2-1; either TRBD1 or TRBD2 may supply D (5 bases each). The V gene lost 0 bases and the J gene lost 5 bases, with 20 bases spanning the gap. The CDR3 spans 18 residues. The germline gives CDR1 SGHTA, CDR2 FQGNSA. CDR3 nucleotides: TGTGCCAGCAGCTTAGCGAGGTATGGGGGTGGATTAGACAATGAGCAGTTCTTC. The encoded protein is CASSLARYGGGLDNEQFF. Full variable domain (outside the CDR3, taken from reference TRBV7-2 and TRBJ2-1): GAGVSQSPSNKVTEKGKDVELRCDPISGHTALYWYRQSLGQGLEFLIYFQGNSAPDKSGLPSDRFSAERTGGSVSTLTIQRTQQEDSAVYLCASSLARYGGGLDNEQFFGPGTRLTVL.

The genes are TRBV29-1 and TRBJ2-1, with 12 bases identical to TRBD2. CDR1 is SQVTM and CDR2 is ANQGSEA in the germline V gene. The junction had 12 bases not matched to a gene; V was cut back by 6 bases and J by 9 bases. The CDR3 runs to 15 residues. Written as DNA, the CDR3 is TGCAGCGTCCCCCCCGGGACTAGCGGGTTAGGTGAGCAGTTCTTC. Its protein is CSVPPGTSGLGEQFF.

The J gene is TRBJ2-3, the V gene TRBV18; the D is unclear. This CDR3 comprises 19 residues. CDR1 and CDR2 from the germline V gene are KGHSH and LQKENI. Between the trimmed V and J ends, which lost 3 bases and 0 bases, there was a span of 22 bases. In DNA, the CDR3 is TGTGCCAGCTCACCCAGGTTTGCTTCGGGCCCCCTTAGCACAGATACGCAGTATTTT. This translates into CASSPRFASGPLSTDTQYF.

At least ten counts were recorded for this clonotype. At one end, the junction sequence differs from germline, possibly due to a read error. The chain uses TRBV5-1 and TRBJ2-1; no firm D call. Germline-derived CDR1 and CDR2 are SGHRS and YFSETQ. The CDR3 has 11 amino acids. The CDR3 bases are TGTGCCAGCAGCTTCTACAATGAGCAGTTCTTC. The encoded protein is CASSFYNEQFF.

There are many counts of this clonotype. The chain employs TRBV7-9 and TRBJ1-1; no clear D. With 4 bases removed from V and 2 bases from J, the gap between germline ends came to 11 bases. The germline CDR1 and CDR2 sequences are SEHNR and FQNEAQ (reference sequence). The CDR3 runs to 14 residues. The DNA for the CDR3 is TGTGCCAGCAGCTACGGATACGTAAACACTGAAGCTTTCTTT. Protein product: CASSYGYVNTEAFF.

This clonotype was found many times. CDR3 sequence reads: CASSLFPKGTEAFF. In nucleotides, the CDR3 is TGCGCCAGCAGCTTGTTCCCGAAGGGCACTGAAGCTTTCTTT. This chain connects TRBV5-1 to TRBJ1-1; D gene unclear. V dropped 1 base and J dropped 4 bases, with 11 bases sitting between them. Germline V gene sequence: CDR1 SGHRS, CDR2 YFSETQ. The CDR3 loop spans 14 amino acids.

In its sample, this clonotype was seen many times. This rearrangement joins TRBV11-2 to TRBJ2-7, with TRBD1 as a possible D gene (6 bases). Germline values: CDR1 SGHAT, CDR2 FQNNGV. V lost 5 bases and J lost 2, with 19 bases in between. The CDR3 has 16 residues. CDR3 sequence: CASSQPYRDPTYEQYF. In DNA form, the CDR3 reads TGTGCCAGCAGCCAACCCTACAGGGACCCAACCTACGAGCAGTACTTC.

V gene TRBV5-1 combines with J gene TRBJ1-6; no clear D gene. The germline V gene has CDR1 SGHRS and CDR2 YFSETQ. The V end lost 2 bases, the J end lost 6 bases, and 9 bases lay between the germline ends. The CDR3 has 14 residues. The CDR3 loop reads CASSLRRPNSPLHF. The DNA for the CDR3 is TGCGCCAGCAGCTTACGGAGACCTAATTCACCCCTCCACTTT. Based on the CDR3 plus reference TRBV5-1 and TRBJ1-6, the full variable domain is KAGVTQTPRYLIKTRGQQVTLSCSPISGHRSVSWYQQTPGQGLQFLFEYFSETQRNKGNFPGRFSGRQFSNSRSEMNVSTLELGDSALYLCASSLRRPNSPLHFGNGTRLTVT.

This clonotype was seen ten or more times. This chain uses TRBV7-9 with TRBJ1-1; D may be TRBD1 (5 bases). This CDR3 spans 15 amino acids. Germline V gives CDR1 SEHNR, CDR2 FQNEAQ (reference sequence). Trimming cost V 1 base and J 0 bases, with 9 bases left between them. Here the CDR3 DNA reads TGTGCCAGCAGCTTAGGGGACGGATTGAACACTGAAGCTTTCTTT. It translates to CASSLGDGLNTEAFF.

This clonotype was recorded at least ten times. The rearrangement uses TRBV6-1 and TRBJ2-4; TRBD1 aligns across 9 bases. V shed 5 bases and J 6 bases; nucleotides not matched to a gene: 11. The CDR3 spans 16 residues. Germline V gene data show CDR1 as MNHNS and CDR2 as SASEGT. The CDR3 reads CASSFPVGTGRNIQYF. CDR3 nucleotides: TGTGCCAGCAGTTTTCCGGTGGGGACAGGGAGAAACATTCAGTACTTC.

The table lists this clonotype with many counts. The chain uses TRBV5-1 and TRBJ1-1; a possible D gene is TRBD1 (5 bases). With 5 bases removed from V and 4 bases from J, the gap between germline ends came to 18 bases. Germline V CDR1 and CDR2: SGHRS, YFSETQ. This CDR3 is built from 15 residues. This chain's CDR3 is CASSPGTGMGTEAFF. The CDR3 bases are TGCGCCAGCAGTCCGGGGACGGGGATGGGCACTGAAGCTTTCTTT.

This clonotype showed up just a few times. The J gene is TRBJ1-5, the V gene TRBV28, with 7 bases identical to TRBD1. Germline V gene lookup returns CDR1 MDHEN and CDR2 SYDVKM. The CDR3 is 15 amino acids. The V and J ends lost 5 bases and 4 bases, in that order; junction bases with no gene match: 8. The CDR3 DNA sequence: TGTGCCAGCAGTCCGACAGGGAGAACTAATCAGCCCCAGCATTTT. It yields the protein CASSPTGRTNQPQHF.

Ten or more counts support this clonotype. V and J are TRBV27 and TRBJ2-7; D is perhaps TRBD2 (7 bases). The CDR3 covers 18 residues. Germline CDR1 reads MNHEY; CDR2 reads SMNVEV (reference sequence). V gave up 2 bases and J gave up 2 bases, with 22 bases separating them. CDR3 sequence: CASSLARGGGHIPYEQYF. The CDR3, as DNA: TGTGCCAGCAGTTTAGCCCGCGGGGGCGGGCATATTCCCTACGAGCAGTACTTC.

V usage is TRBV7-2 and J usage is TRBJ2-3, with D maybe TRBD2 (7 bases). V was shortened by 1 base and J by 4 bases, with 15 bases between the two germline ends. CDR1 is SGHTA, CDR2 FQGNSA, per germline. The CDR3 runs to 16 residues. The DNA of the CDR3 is TGTGCCAGCAGCTTAGGGTGGGGGGGGCTCCCAGATACGCAGTATTTT. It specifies CASSLGWGGLPDTQYF.

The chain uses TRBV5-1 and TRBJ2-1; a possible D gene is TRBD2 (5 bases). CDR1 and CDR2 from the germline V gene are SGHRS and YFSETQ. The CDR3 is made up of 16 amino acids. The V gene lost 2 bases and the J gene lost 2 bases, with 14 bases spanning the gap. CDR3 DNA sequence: TGCGCCAGCAGCTTAGGACTGATATCTCCCTACAATGAGCAGTTCTTC. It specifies CASSLGLISPYNEQFF. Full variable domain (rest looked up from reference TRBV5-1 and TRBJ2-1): KAGVTQTPRYLIKTRGQQVTLSCSPISGHRSVSWYQQTPGQGLQFLFEYFSETQRNKGNFPGRFSGRQFSNSRSEMNVSTLELGDSALYLCASSLGLISPYNEQFFGPGTRLTVL.

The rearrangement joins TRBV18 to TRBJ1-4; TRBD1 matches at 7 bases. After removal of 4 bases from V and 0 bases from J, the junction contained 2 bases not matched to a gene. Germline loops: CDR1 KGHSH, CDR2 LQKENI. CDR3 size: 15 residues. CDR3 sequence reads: CASSRTGATNEKLFF. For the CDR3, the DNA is TGTGCCAGCTCACGAACAGGGGCAACTAATGAAAAACTGTTTTTT.

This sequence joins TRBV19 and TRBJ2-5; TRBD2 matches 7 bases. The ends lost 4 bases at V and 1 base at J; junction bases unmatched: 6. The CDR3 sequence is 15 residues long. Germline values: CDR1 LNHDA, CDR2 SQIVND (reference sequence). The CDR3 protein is CASSNPGGTQETQYF. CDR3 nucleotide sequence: TGTGCCAGTAGTAATCCGGGGGGAACCCAAGAGACCCAGTACTTC.

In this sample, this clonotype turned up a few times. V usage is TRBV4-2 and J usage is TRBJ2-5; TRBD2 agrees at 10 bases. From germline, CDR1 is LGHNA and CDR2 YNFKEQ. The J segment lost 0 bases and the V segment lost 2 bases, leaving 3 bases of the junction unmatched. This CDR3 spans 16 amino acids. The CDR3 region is CASSQLSGGDQETQYF. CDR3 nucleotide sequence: TGTGCCAGCAGCCAACTGAGCGGGGGGGACCAAGAGACCCAGTACTTC.

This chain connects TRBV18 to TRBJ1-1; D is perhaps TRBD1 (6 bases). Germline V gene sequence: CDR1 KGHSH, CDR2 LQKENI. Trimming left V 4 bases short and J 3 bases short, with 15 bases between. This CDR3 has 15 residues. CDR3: CASSLSTGSYTEAFF. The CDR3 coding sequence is TGTGCCAGCTCACTTTCGACAGGTTCTTACACTGAAGCTTTCTTT.

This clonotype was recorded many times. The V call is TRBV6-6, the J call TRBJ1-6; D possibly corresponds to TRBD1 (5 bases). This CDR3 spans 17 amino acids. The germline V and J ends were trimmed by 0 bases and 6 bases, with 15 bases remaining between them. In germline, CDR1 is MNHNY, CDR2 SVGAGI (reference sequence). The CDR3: CASSYSFQGGGNSPLHF. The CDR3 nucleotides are TGTGCCAGCAGTTACTCGTTTCAGGGAGGAGGTAATTCACCCCTCCACTTT.

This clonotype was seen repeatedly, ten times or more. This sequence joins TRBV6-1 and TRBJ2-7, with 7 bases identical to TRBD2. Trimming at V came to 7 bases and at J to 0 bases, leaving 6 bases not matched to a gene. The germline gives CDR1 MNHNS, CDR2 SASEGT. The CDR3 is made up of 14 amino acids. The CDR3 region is CASKRGRDSYEQYF. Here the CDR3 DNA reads TGTGCCAGCAAGCGGGGAAGAGACTCCTACGAGCAGTACTTC.

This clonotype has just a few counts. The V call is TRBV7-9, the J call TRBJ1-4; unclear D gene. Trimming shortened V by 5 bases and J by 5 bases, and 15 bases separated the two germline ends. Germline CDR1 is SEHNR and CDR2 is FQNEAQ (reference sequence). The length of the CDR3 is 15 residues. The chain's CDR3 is CASSTYSTRNEKLFF. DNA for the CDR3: TGTGCCAGCAGCACTTACTCGACCAGAAATGAAAAACTGTTTTTT.

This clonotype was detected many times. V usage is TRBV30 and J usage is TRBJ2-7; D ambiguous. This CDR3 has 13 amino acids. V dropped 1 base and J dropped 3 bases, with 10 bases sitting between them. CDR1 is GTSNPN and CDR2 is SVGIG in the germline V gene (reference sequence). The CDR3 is CAWSEAPLYEQYF. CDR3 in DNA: TGTGCCTGGAGTGAGGCCCCACTCTACGAGCAGTACTTC.

CDR3 region: CASSDSGGNSPLHF. The CDR3 DNA reads TGTGCCAGCAGTGACTCAGGGGGGAATTCACCCCTCCACTTT. This rearrangement joins TRBV6-4 to TRBJ1-6; TRBD1 might be the D (6 bases). Germline V gene lookup returns CDR1 MRHNA and CDR2 SNTAGT. The CDR3 consists of 14 residues. Trimming stripped 0 bases from V and 7 bases from J, with 7 bases between.

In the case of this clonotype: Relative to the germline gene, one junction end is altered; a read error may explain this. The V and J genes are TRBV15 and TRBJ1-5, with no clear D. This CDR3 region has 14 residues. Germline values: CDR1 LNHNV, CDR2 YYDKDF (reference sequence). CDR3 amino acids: CATSRGYSSQPQHF. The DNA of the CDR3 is TGTGCCACCAGCAGGGGCTATAGCAGTCAGCCCCAGCATTTT.

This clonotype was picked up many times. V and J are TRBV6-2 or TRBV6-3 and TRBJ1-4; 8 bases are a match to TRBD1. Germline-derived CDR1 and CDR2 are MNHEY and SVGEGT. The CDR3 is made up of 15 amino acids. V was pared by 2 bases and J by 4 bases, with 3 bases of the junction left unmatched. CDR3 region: CASSYPGQGNEKLFF. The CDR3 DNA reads TGTGCCAGCAGTTACCCTGGACAGGGTAATGAAAAACTGTTTTTT.

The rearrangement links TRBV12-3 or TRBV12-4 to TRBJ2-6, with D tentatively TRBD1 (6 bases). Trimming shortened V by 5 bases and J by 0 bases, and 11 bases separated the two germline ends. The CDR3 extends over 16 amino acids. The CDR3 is CASSGDTISGANVLTF. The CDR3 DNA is TGTGCCAGCAGTGGGGACACCATCTCTGGGGCCAACGTCCTGACTTTC.